This TCR beta chain was captured in a study of blood T cell repertoires in COVID-19 (dated by TCRdb to the early 2020s). With regard to the full study: The collaborator samples originated in the United States, Italy and Spain and spanned the acute and convalescent phases of COVID-19. Nearly every sample came with metadata listing a de-identified subject ID, COVID-19 status, age in years and sex. Where available, HLA class I and class II types were taken from metadata supplied by the sample provider and were not determined by assay-based typing. Deeply sampled blood TCRbeta repertoires from subjects exposed to, actively infected with, or recovered from COVID-19 were included in the dataset. The material from the prospective study consisted of cDNA or gDNA derived from T cells, B-cell-depleted T cells, or PBMCs. Samples were obtained from the ongoing ImmuneRACE study (first 160 participants) and from some 1,200 subjects provided by 6 global collaborators. The repertoires were released in a freely available public database intended as a resource for research on the immune response to SARS-CoV-2. Beyond this particular receptor, the publication reports: Clinical and demographic metadata were provided uncurated, with the amount varying by source and participant.

TCRbeta CDR3 regions were amplified from genomic DNA using the immunoSEQ Assay, a bias-controlled multiplex PCR. On the authors' methods: The number of nucleated cells in each sample was estimated by amplification of reference gene primers within the assay. To quantify the absolute abundance of each unique TCRbeta CDR3 rearrangement, sequence reads were collapsed and filtered. For each sample, productive Simpson clonality was calculated as the square root of Simpson's diversity index across productive rearrangements. The source is immuneACCESS, and TCRdb retained only in-frame sequences with V and J called. Part of the clones is not carried over; for the studies checked, unresolved V genes explain less than half of this, and the remainder is unexplained. From that table come the V and J calls and clone size; the DNA was used to work out D and trimming. This sample gives around 220,000 clones in total; around nine tenths of them show up just once. Roughly 14% of the sample is taken by the ten largest.

The CDR3, from cysteine to phenylalanine, totals 16 residues. Here the CDR3 DNA is all that survives: 48 bases in frame from base 1. CDR1 MNHNS and CDR2 SASEGT were looked up in the germline V gene. Here V drops 6 bases and J drops 8 bases, and the junction holds 15 bases not matched to any gene. In the prospective study, participants were roughly 18 to 95 years old, resided in approximately 25 geographic areas of the United States, and were enrolled through a virtual design. To assign participants to cohorts, the prospective study relied on clinical history that participants themselves reported in a screening survey and a study questionnaire. In the prospective study, whole blood, serum and a nasopharyngeal or oropharyngeal swab were collected from each participant by mobile phlebotomists. Prospective study participants could optionally give additional blood draws and questionnaires over an approximately two-month period. Blood samples from the prospective study were shipped frozen or at room temperature prior to DNA extraction.

In the case of this clone: The antigen it binds to is not known. Base quality data are lacking; no much larger clone is found one base away.

The specimen sequenced was PBMCs or T cells enriched from blood (not recorded which). The receptor was derived from a woman aged 50 to 60 with acute COVID-19. Recombination joined TRBV6-1 with TRBJ1-4; 7 middle bases align to TRBD1. The bases are TGTGCCAGCAGAGAAACTAACAGGGGTCTTGAGGAAAAACTGTTTTTT. It codes for CASRETNRGLEEKLFF.